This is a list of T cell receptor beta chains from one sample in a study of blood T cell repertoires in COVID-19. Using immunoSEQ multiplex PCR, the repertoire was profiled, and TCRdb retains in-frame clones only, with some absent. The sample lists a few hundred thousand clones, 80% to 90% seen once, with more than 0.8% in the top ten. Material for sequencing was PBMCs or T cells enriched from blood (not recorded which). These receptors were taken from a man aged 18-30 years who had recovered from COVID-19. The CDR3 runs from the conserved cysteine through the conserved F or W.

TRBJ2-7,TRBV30,CAWSVKGRTYEQYF
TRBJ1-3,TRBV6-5,CASSYGGQGGNTIYF
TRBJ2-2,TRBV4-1,CASSSRSAGVTGELFF
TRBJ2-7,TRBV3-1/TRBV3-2,CASSQDLRDTSLQYF
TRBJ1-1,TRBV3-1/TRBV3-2,CASSQGLTVNTEAFF
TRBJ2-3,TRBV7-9,CASSRFIGGTQYF
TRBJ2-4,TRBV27,CASRVDGTAINIQYF
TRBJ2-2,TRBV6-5,CASLEGNTGELFF
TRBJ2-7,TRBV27,CASRVGLAAAYEQYF
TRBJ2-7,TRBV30,CAWATGGHTYEQYF
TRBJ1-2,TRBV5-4,CASSLALGGPWGYTF
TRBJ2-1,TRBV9,CASSVIGQGGNEQFF
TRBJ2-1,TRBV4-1,CASSQGSGSYNEQFF
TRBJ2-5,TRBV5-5,CASSLVRGTGVEETQYF
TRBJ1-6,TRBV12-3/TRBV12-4,CASSLGFDPPADF
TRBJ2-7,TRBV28,CASSLAGFREQYF
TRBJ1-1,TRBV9,CASSFAGTGGTEAFF
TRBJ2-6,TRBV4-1,CASSQRGLISGANVLTF
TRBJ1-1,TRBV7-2,CASSRQPFGTGPDTEAFF
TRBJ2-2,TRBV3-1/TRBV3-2,CASSQEMAGGFGGELFF
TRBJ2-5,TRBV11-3,CASSFAGQETQYF
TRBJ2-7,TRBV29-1,CSVEGTGGQGSNEQYF
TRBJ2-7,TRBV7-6,CASSLDRTAYEQYF
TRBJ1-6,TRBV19,CASRTGLNSPLHF
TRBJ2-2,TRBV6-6,CASSYDRERELFF
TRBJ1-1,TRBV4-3,CASSQDQGVNTEAFF
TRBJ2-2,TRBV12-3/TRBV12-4,CASSLRATGELFF
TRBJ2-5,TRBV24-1,CATSGTGGWGETQYF
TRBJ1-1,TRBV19,CASTQGMNTEAFF
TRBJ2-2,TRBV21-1,CASRVNRGTGELFF
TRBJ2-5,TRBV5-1,CASSRRGGRQETQYF